This T cell receptor beta chain was documented in a study of OX40 agonist ivuxolimab in advanced cancers. Study findings and constraints: Which antigen the expanded peripheral T cells recognized is unknown.

Concerning this clone itself: Antigen specificity is unknown.

V was pared by 6 bases and J by 5 bases, with 13 bases between. The CDR3 extends over 13 amino acids. Germline V gives CDR1 LNHDA, CDR2 SQIVND (reference sequence). The repertoire was sequenced with immunoSEQ multiplex PCR; TCRdb's copy has only in-frame clones and lacks some. The sample contains tens of thousands of clones, about nine tenths of which appear only once. This chain connects TRBV19 to TRBJ2-5, with D maybe TRBD1 (6 bases). Source: CD4+ or CD8+ T cells sorted from blood, taken in a trial of the OX40 agonist ivuxolimab. The TCR was taken from an adult with an advanced solid tumor such as melanoma, head and neck, liver or kidney cancer. The CDR3 loop is CASSLQGGETQYF. Here the CDR3 DNA reads TGTGCCAGTAGCCTACAGGGTGGGGAGACCCAGTACTTC.